One and the same sample provided the 32 T cell receptor beta chains below, sequenced in a study of shared clonotypes between healthy human individuals. The method was immunoSEQ multiplex PCR; TCRdb's version includes in-frame clones alone and lacks a portion of them. The sample includes roughly 2.6 million clones, approximately 90% seen only once; the top ten take about 0.13%. The sequenced material came from naive CD4+ T cells sorted from blood. This sample's subset: CD45RA+ positively selected. These receptors were collected from a man aged 18 to 29 in good health.

This clone has a single count. The same CDR3 is also encoded by other DNA sequences in this sample. The chain uses TRBV18 and TRBJ2-3; no clear D. V was pared by 3 bases and J by 2 bases, with 9 bases between. Germline CDR1 and CDR2: KGHSH and LQKENI. This CDR3 contains 14 residues. DNA for the CDR3: TGTGCCAGCTCACCGCGAGGTACCACAGATACGCAGTATTTT. The encoded protein is CASSPRGTTDTQYF.

This chain uses TRBV15 with TRBJ1-6; 7 bases map to TRBD1. The germline V gene has CDR1 LNHNV and CDR2 YYDKDF (reference sequence). The CDR3 runs 13 residues. J was trimmed by 11 bases and V by 4 bases; bases with no gene match: 5. The CDR3 nucleotides are TGTGCCACCAGCACACAGGGGAGAACACCCCTCCACTTT. Amino acids: CATSTQGRTPLHF.

The chain has TRBV5-4 and TRBJ2-3; 8 nucleotides match TRBD2. Germline CDR1 reads SGHNT; CDR2 reads YYREEE (reference sequence). V lost 4 bases to trimming and J lost 5 bases; unmatched junction nucleotides: 6. The CDR3 consists of 14 residues. Written as DNA, the CDR3 is TGTGCCAGCAGCCCGGGGGGGGAAAGAGATACGCAGTATTTT. Protein product: CASSPGGERDTQYF.

This chain uses TRBV10-2 with TRBJ2-5, with D possibly being TRBD1 (5 bases). CDR3 length: 13 residues. Germline values: CDR1 WSHSY, CDR2 SAAADI. Trimming took off 3 bases at V and 8 bases at J, with 13 bases between the two ends. The CDR3 DNA follows: TGCGCCAGCAGTGAAGGGGTAGTAGGTACCCAGTACTTC. It yields the protein CASSEGVVGTQYF.

The chain carries TRBV19 and TRBJ1-5, with TRBD1 matching over 8 bases. Trimming took 2 bases from V and 3 from J; bases not matched to a gene: 30. Germline loops: CDR1 LNHDA, CDR2 SQIVND (reference sequence). The CDR3 is made up of 24 amino acids. The CDR3 bases are TGTGCCAGTAGTATAAGGGGGCGGGTCTCCGGGACAGGAGACCGAATGAGAATCAATCAGCCCCAGCATTTT. Its protein is CASSIRGRVSGTGDRMRINQPQHF.

The V gene is TRBV27, the J gene TRBJ2-1; tentative D call: TRBD2 (5 bases). Per germline, CDR1 MNHEY and CDR2 SMNVEV (reference sequence). This CDR3 contains 16 residues. CDR3 loop: CDQRAHLIAPGDEQFF. CDR3 nucleotides: TGTGATCAACGAGCACACTTGATAGCGCCCGGGGATGAGCAGTTCTTC.

This chain joins TRBV19 and TRBJ2-3; TRBD1 agrees at 11 bases. The CDR3 totals 16 residues. The ends lost 4 bases at V and 6 bases at J; junction bases unmatched: 9. Germline CDR1 and CDR2: LNHDA and SQIVND (reference sequence). CDR3 DNA sequence: TGTGCCAGTAGTAAATCCGGGACAGGGGGTCAGGATACGCAGTATTTT. It translates to CASSKSGTGGQDTQYF. Full variable domain (rest looked up from reference TRBV19 and TRBJ2-3): DGGITQSPKYLFRKEGQNVTLSCEQNLNHDAMYWYRQDPGQGLRLIYYSQIVNDFQKGDIAEGYSVSREKKESFPLTVTSAQKNPTAFYLCASSKSGTGGQDTQYFGPGTRLTVL.

The CDR3 region has the DNA TGTGCCAGCTCAGGGGACAGCCTCTATGGCTACACCTTC. Protein: CASSGDSLYGYTF. The rearrangement joins TRBV6-5 to TRBJ1-2; TRBD1 matches 7 bases. Germline CDR1 is MNHEY and CDR2 is SVGAGI. This CDR3 has 13 amino acids. The V segment lost 8 bases and the J segment 4 bases; nucleotides outside the gene matches: 7.

The chain carries TRBV5-5 and TRBJ1-1; TRBD1 agrees at 8 bases. Germline trimming cut 4 bases from V and 4 bases from J; bases unmatched to any gene: 6. Germline V CDR1 and CDR2: SGHKS, YYEKEE (reference sequence). The CDR3 loop spans 14 amino acids. The CDR3 coding sequence is TGTGCCAGCAGCGTAGCAGGGGGCTTCACTGAAGCTTTCTTT. The encoded protein is CASSVAGGFTEAFF.

J is TRBJ2-5 and V is TRBV30; TRBD2 might be the D (5 bases). The CDR3 is made up of 12 amino acids. Trimming removed 2 bases from V and 8 bases from J, with 12 bases in between. From germline, CDR1 is GTSNPN and CDR2 SVGIG (reference sequence). The CDR3 loop is CAWSRDSGTQYF. CDR3 nucleotides: TGTGCCTGGAGTCGGGATTCCGGCACCCAGTACTTC.

The chain has TRBV2 and TRBJ2-3; D not resolved. Germline V gives CDR1 SNHLY, CDR2 FYNNEI. The CDR3 length is 11 residues. V was clipped by 6 bases and J by 5 bases, with 6 bases between them. In DNA, the CDR3 is TGTGCCAGCAGCACCAAAGATACGCAGTATTTT. As protein: CASSTKDTQYF.

This sequence joins TRBV5-8 and TRBJ1-4, with 10 positions matching TRBD1. Germline V gene lookup returns CDR1 SGHTS and CDR2 YDEGEE. This CDR3 region has 16 residues. Losses at the gene ends were 3 bases for V and 2 bases for J; bases not matched to a gene: 4. The CDR3 coding sequence is TGTGCCAGCAGCTCAACGGGACAGGGGACTAATGAAAAACTGTTTTTT. Amino acid sequence: CASSSTGQGTNEKLFF.

The V call is TRBV5-1, the J call TRBJ2-7; tentative D call: TRBD1 (6 bases). This CDR3 is 15 amino acids long. The germline CDR1 and CDR2 sequences are SGHRS and YFSETQ. The V end was cut by 5 bases, the J end by 5 bases, with 20 bases between. CDR3 in DNA: TGCGCCAGCAGTGCCAACTCAGGGGCCACCCACGAGCAGTACTTC. Amino acids: CASSANSGATHEQYF.

V is TRBV2 and J is TRBJ2-7, with TRBD1 matching 10 bases. The CDR3 contains 14 residues. The germline gives CDR1 SNHLY, CDR2 FYNNEI. With 6 bases clipped from V and 0 bases from J, the junction kept 2 bases outside the gene matches. As DNA, the CDR3 is TGTGCCAGCAGGGGGACAGGGGCCTCCTACGAGCAGTACTTC. Its translation: CASRGTGASYEQYF. Drawing the rest from reference TRBV2 and TRBJ2-7, the complete variable domain is EPEVTQTPSHQVTQMGQEVILRCVPISNHLYFYWYRQILGQKVEFLVSFYNNEISEKSEIFDDQFSVERPDGSNFTLKIRSTKLEDSAMYFCASRGTGASYEQYFGPGTRLTVT.

This clone was counted a few times. The chain couples TRBV30 to TRBJ1-6; D uncertain. Between the trimmed V and J ends, which lost 0 bases and 9 bases, there was a span of 6 bases. Germline values: CDR1 GTSNPN, CDR2 SVGIG (reference sequence). This CDR3 comprises 12 residues. The CDR3 protein is CAWSVSVSPLHF. DNA for the CDR3: TGTGCCTGGAGTGTAAGTGTTTCACCCCTCCACTTT.

The V and J genes are TRBV4-3 and TRBJ2-3; 7 positions agree with TRBD2. V lost 3 bases and J lost 3; bases outside the gene matches: 3. The CDR3 runs to 14 residues. Per germline, CDR1 LGHNA and CDR2 YSLEER. Here the CDR3 DNA reads TGCGCCAGCAGCCAGGGGGGGAGGACAGATACGCAGTATTTT. This translates into CASSQGGRTDTQYF.

The chain links TRBV10-3 to TRBJ2-3; a possible D gene is TRBD2 (6 bases). In germline, CDR1 is ENHRY, CDR2 SYGVKD. The CDR3 contains 14 residues. Trimming pared 8 bases from V and 4 bases from J, leaving 16 bases between. Written as DNA, the CDR3 is TGTGCCATCGGTGCTAGCGTTGAGGCAGATACGCAGTATTTT. Protein product: CAIGASVEADTQYF.

For the CDR3, the DNA is TGCGCCAGCAGCACAGGACTGGGGGGCTTTAACACCGGGGAGCTGTTTTTT. The encoded protein is CASSTGLGGFNTGELFF. The chain carries TRBV5-1 and TRBJ2-2; tentatively, D is TRBD1 or TRBD2 (6 bases each). Per germline, CDR1 SGHRS and CDR2 YFSETQ. The CDR3 totals 17 residues. Trimming left V 4 bases short and J 2 bases short, with 18 bases between.

This clone occurred a few times. The chain has TRBV4-1 and TRBJ1-1; D not certain. CDR1 MGHRA and CDR2 YSYEKL come from the germline V gene. The germline V and J ends were trimmed by 4 bases and 5 bases, with 11 bases remaining between them. The CDR3 covers 13 residues. CDR3 nucleotide sequence: TGCGCCAGCAGCCGCCAGAGGAGGACTGAAGCTTTCTTT. Translating it yields CASSRQRRTEAFF.

About this clone: One end of the junction is discordant with germline, which a read error may explain. This chain links TRBV2 with TRBJ1-6; D is undetermined. CDR3 length: 14 amino acids. The germline gives CDR1 SNHLY, CDR2 FYNNEI. The CDR3 nucleotides read TGTGCCAGCAGTGGAGGTACCTATAATTCACTCCTCCACTTT. Its protein product is CASSGGTYNSLLHF.

In its sample, this clone was seen a few times. This same CDR3 is encoded by further DNA sequences in the sample. J is TRBJ1-5 and V is TRBV25-1, with no clear D. The ends were cut back, 1 base at V and 7 bases at J, with 5 bases in the middle. CDR1 is MGHDK and CDR2 is SYGVNS in the germline V gene. The CDR3 has 12 amino acids. The CDR3 loop is CASSESDQPQHF. The CDR3 DNA sequence: TGTGCCAGCAGTGAATCCGACCAGCCCCAGCATTTT. Full variable domain (remainder filled in from reference TRBV25-1 and TRBJ1-5): EADIYQTPRYLVIGTGKKITLECSQTMGHDKMYWYQQDPGMELHLIHYSYGVNSTEKGDLSSESTVSRIRTEHFPLTLESARPSHTSQYLCASSESDQPQHFGDGTRLSIL.

This clone appeared a single time. This chain uses TRBV2 with TRBJ2-3; tentatively, D is TRBD2 (6 bases). The CDR3 runs to 15 residues. Germline CDR1 reads SNHLY; CDR2 reads FYNNEI. The germline V and J ends were trimmed by 6 bases and 2 bases, with 15 bases remaining between them. CDR3 amino acids: CASRVRGDDTDTQYF. The CDR3 nucleotides are TGTGCCAGCAGGGTACGCGGGGACGACACAGATACGCAGTATTTT. The whole variable domain, remainder taken from reference TRBV2 and TRBJ2-3, is EPEVTQTPSHQVTQMGQEVILRCVPISNHLYFYWYRQILGQKVEFLVSFYNNEISEKSEIFDDQFSVERPDGSNFTLKIRSTKLEDSAMYFCASRVRGDDTDTQYFGPGTRLTVL.

The rearrangement joins TRBV9 to TRBJ1-1; no definite D call. Germline-derived CDR1 and CDR2 are SGDLS and YYNGEE. With 10 bases removed from V and 1 base from J, the gap between germline ends came to 17 bases. This CDR3 has 14 residues. Here the CDR3 DNA reads TGTGCCTCTACAGAGGCACCGACGAACACTGAAGCTTTCTTT. This sequence encodes CASTEAPTNTEAFF.

The rearrangement links TRBV7-9 to TRBJ2-7; TRBD2 aligns across 10 bases. This CDR3 region has 18 residues. The germline V gene encodes CDR1 SEHNR and CDR2 FQNEAQ (reference sequence). V shed 4 bases, J shed 5 bases, and the junction held 17 bases outside the gene matches. The DNA for the CDR3 is TGTGCCAGCAGCTCGACTACCCCGGGTAGCGGGAGGATCAACGAGCAGTACTTC. Amino acids: CASSSTTPGSGRINEQYF.

J is TRBJ2-3 and V is TRBV4-1, with TRBD2 identical over 8 bases. Germline values: CDR1 MGHRA, CDR2 YSYEKL. There are 14 residues in the CDR3. Unmatched junction bases numbered 3, after V lost 4 bases and J lost 3 bases. CDR3 sequence (DNA): TGCGCCAGCAGCCTCGGGGGGGCGACAGATACGCAGTATTTT. Translation: CASSLGGATDTQYF.

A note on this clone: The same CDR3 is also encoded by other DNA sequences in this sample. This chain's CDR3 is CASSYGTGVYEQYF. The CDR3 DNA follows: TGTGCCAGCAGTTATGGGACAGGGGTCTACGAGCAGTACTTC. The J gene is TRBJ2-7, the V gene TRBV6-5; 10 positions match TRBD1. The V and J ends lost 3 bases and 3 bases, in that order; junction bases with no gene match: 2. CDR1 is MNHEY, CDR2 SVGAGI, per germline. CDR3 length equals 14 residues.

V is TRBV5-1 and J is TRBJ1-4; 12 bases fit TRBD1. After removal of 4 bases from V and 5 bases from J, the junction contained 6 bases not matched to a gene. The CDR3 runs to 16 residues. Germline V lookup: CDR1 SGHRS, CDR2 YFSETQ. CDR3: CASSQGQGAWNEKLFF. The DNA for the CDR3 is TGCGCCAGCAGCCAGGGACAGGGGGCTTGGAATGAAAAACTGTTTTTT.

The chain is built from TRBV29-1 and TRBJ1-4, with 8 bases lining up with TRBD1. The length of the CDR3 is 14 residues. Germline CDR1 and CDR2: SQVTM and ANQGSEA. The trim removed 7 bases at V and 4 bases at J, leaving 8 bases unmatched. The CDR3 spells CSAIQGDVNEKLFF. CDR3 bases: TGCAGCGCGATACAGGGGGATGTTAATGAAAAACTGTTTTTT.

The V call is TRBV11-2, the J call TRBJ2-5; D is ambiguous. V was clipped by 1 base and J by 3 bases, with 9 bases between them. The CDR3 is 14 amino acids. Germline-derived CDR1 and CDR2 are SGHAT and FQNNGV. In DNA form, the CDR3 reads TGTGCCAGCAGCTTAGGGGTCGCCGAAGAGACCCAGTACTTC. Encoded protein: CASSLGVAEETQYF.

The chain combines TRBV2 with TRBJ1-4; 7 positions match TRBD1. This CDR3 spans 15 amino acids. V gave up 4 bases and J gave up 1 base; unmatched junction bases: 3. Germline CDR1 and CDR2: SNHLY and FYNNEI. The CDR3, as DNA: TGTGCCAGCAGTGGACAGGGCCTAACTAATGAAAAACTGTTTTTT. Its translation is CASSGQGLTNEKLFF.

About this clone itself: The same CDR3 arises from other DNA sequences in this sample as well. V is TRBV7-9 and J is TRBJ1-1; D unclear. V was cut by 2 bases and J by 3 bases, with 7 bases left in between. The germline gives CDR1 SEHNR, CDR2 FQNEAQ (reference sequence). CDR3 size: 13 residues. Here the CDR3 reads CASSLKGDTEAFF. For the CDR3, the DNA is TGTGCCAGCAGCTTAAAAGGAGACACTGAAGCTTTCTTT.

This chain links TRBV28 with TRBJ2-7; a possible D gene is TRBD2 (5 bases). Trimming left V 4 bases short and J 4 bases short, with 17 bases between. CDR1 is MDHEN and CDR2 is SYDVKM in the germline V gene. The CDR3 runs to 15 residues. Written as DNA, the CDR3 is TGTGCCAGCAGTTGGAGGTTAGGGTCCACTTACGAGCAGTACTTC. Residues: CASSWRLGSTYEQYF.